This T cell receptor (beta chain) came from a study of T cell changes during pregnancy in multiple sclerosis. Sequencing used immunoSEQ multiplex PCR; TCRdb keeps in-frame clones, though not all of them. Of 35,000 to 55,000 clones in the sample, 80% to 90% were seen once. CDR3 length equals 13 residues. Germline CDR1 reads SNHLY; CDR2 reads FYNNEI. V was shortened by 6 bases and J by 5 bases, with 13 bases between the two germline ends. The receptor was derived from a female donor with multiple sclerosis, enrolled in a pregnancy study. Here the sequenced sample was CD4+ T cells from peripheral blood mononuclear cells, taken after pregnancy. The rearrangement uses TRBV2 and TRBJ2-5, with D perhaps TRBD1 (5 bases). The CDR3 DNA reads TGTGCCAGCAGCGTTGCAGGGTTCGAGACCCAGTACTTC. Translated, it gives CASSVAGFETQYF.